This entry features one T cell receptor (beta chain) sequence. Its specificity is not known. CDR3 length: 13 amino acids. Trimming cost V 1 base and J 3 bases, with 10 bases left between them. From germline, CDR1 is DFQATT and CDR2 SNEGSKA (reference sequence). The data belong to a study of CD8 T cells in ankylosing spondylitis. Quantitative 5'-RACE with molecular barcodes produced the TCR beta libraries. Using its own MiXCR run on the 5' RACE reads, TCRdb lists one record per CDR3 protein. Among 220,000 or so distinct CDR3 sequences listed, 18% were seen once. Points from the study as a whole: The clones that were linked to disease were reported to be significantly enriched in matched synovial fluid samples from ankylosing spondylitis patients. A motif of under ten highly homologous TCR beta variants was seen as apparently characteristic of ankylosing spondylitis blood.

Sequenced sample: blood, either unsorted or a sorted T cell fraction (not recorded which). The TCR originated in a male donor with ankylosing spondylitis. The chain has TRBV20-1 and TRBJ2-7, with D tentatively TRBD2 (5 bases). CDR3 sequence reads: CSARAQGGYEQYF. The CDR3 nucleotides are TGCAGTGCTAGAGCACAAGGAGGCTACGAGCAGTACTTC.